Below are 13 T cell receptor beta chains sequenced from a single sample in a study of blood T cell repertoires in COVID-19. This table comes from immunoSEQ multiplex PCR, and its TCRdb copy is limited to in-frame clones, with some not included. The repertoire holds 150,000 to 200,000 clones, with 70% to 90% as singletons. Sequencing input: peripheral blood. The origin of the receptors is a man aged 35 to 55 with active or convalescent COVID-19.

This sequence joins TRBV29-1 and TRBJ1-1; TRBD1 matches at 7 bases. Germline V gene lookup returns CDR1 SQVTM and CDR2 ANQGSEA. This CDR3 is built from 19 residues. Trimming at V came to 5 bases and at J to 2 bases, leaving 23 bases not matched to a gene. CDR3 protein: CSVIRDSRVIGGYNTEAFF. The CDR3, as DNA: TGCAGCGTTATTAGGGACAGCAGGGTTATCGGTGGGTATAACACTGAAGCTTTCTTT.

The rearrangement joins TRBV6-2 or TRBV6-3 to TRBJ1-2; TRBD1 matches at 8 bases. Germline values: CDR1 MNHEY, CDR2 SVGEGT. The CDR3 spans 15 residues. V shed 5 bases, J shed 4 bases, and the junction held 9 bases outside the gene matches. The CDR3 sequence: CASSPDRAGLYGYTF. In nucleotides, the CDR3 is TGTGCCAGCAGTCCGGACAGGGCTGGACTCTATGGCTACACCTTC.

V is TRBV18 and J is TRBJ1-1; 11 positions match TRBD1. V dropped 3 bases and J dropped 7; count of bases not matched to a gene: 7. CDR1 and CDR2 from the germline V gene are KGHSH and LQKENI. This CDR3 is 15 amino acids long. The CDR3 coding sequence is TGTGCCAGCTCACCGGGACAGGGGGTCGGGGGTGAAGCTTTCTTT. Its translation: CASSPGQGVGGEAFF.

The V and J genes are TRBV10-3 and TRBJ1-5; weak D call: TRBD1 (6 bases). The V end lost 3 bases, the J end lost 6 bases, and 15 bases lay between the germline ends. The CDR3 loop spans 15 amino acids. The V gene's germline CDR1 is ENHRY and CDR2 SYGVKD. CDR3 loop: CAISDFAGDSQPQHF. Here the CDR3 DNA reads TGTGCCATCAGTGATTTCGCAGGGGATAGTCAGCCCCAGCATTTT.

This chain joins TRBV15 and TRBJ1-1; 7 nucleotides match TRBD1. CDR1 is LNHNV and CDR2 is YYDKDF in the germline V gene (reference sequence). The V segment lost 1 base and the J segment 6 bases; nucleotides outside the gene matches: 11. This CDR3 region has 16 residues. CDR3 protein: CATSRGQGEHYPEAFF. In DNA, the CDR3 is TGTGCCACCAGCAGAGGACAGGGCGAGCACTACCCTGAAGCTTTCTTT.

The chain has TRBV19 and TRBJ1-5; 9 nucleotides match TRBD1. Trimming at V came to 3 bases and at J to 4 bases, leaving 7 bases not matched to a gene. This CDR3 contains 16 residues. Germline values: CDR1 LNHDA, CDR2 SQIVND (reference sequence). The CDR3 DNA reads as TGTGCCAGTAGTATGGCGGGACAGGGTCTAAATCAGCCCCAGCATTTT. Residues: CASSMAGQGLNQPQHF.

The rearrangement links TRBV2 to TRBJ1-5; the D is unclear. This CDR3 spans 14 amino acids. V lost 6 bases and J 3 bases, leaving 12 bases between the germline ends. Germline CDR1 is SNHLY and CDR2 is FYNNEI. This CDR3 is CASRGPRVNQPQHF. DNA for the CDR3: TGTGCCAGCAGGGGTCCCCGGGTCAATCAGCCCCAGCATTTT.

V gene TRBV3-1 (or the pseudogene TRBV3-2) combines with J gene TRBJ1-2, with D possibly TRBD1 on 5 matching bases. The CDR3 loop spans 14 amino acids. Germline V gene lookup returns CDR1 LGHDT and CDR2 YNNKEL (reference sequence). V shed 4 bases and J shed 3 bases, with 12 bases lying between them. Written as DNA, the CDR3 is TGTGCCAGCAGCCCCGAAGGGGCCCACTATGGCTACACCTTC. This translates into CASSPEGAHYGYTF.

The chain couples TRBV6-6 to TRBJ1-5, with D unclear. Trimming pared 5 bases from V and 3 bases from J, leaving 14 bases between. In germline, CDR1 is MNHNY, CDR2 SVGAGI (reference sequence). This CDR3 has 15 residues. DNA of the CDR3: TGTGCCAGCAGTCCCTCCGAGCGGGTCAATCAGCCCCAGCATTTT. Residues: CASSPSERVNQPQHF.

This chain uses TRBV29-1 with TRBJ1-2; no clear D. CDR1 is SQVTM and CDR2 is ANQGSEA in the germline V gene. The CDR3 has 12 amino acids. Deletions cut 7 bases from V and 7 bases from J, with 16 bases between. The CDR3, as DNA: TGCAGCGCAGAACCCCTACGTGGTGGCTACACCTTC. It codes for CSAEPLRGGYTF.

A few counts support this clone. V gene TRBV30 combines with J gene TRBJ2-3; D may be TRBD2 (6 bases). V lost 1 base and J 1 base, leaving 12 bases between the germline ends. The CDR3 is 15 amino acids. The V gene's germline CDR1 is GTSNPN and CDR2 SVGIG (reference sequence). This CDR3 is CAWSGDFSGTDTQYF. The CDR3 DNA follows: TGTGCCTGGAGTGGGGACTTTTCTGGCACAGATACGCAGTATTTT.

The chain combines TRBV29-1 with TRBJ2-7; 12 nucleotides align to TRBD1. The CDR3 runs to 13 residues. The V gene end was trimmed by 4 bases and the J gene end by 7 bases; junction bases not matched to a gene: 5. Germline V gene sequence: CDR1 SQVTM, CDR2 ANQGSEA. The CDR3 sequence: CSVVRDRGREQYF. DNA for the CDR3: TGCAGCGTTGTTAGGGACAGGGGGCGTGAGCAGTACTTC.

This clone was observed a single time. The gene calls are TRBV7-9 and TRBJ2-5; 8 nucleotides match TRBD2. The germline CDR1 and CDR2 sequences are SEHNR and FQNEAQ (reference sequence). CDR3 size: 15 residues. V lost 1 base to trimming and J lost 2 bases; unmatched junction nucleotides: 3. The DNA of the CDR3 is TGTGCCAGCAGCTTAGGGACTAGCTGGCAAGAGACCCAGTACTTC. This gives the protein CASSLGTSWQETQYF.